The source of this T cell receptor (beta chain) is a study of shared T cell receptors in the human thymus. The data were produced by immunoSEQ multiplex PCR, yet TCRdb's version contains in-frame clones alone and is incomplete. The sample has approximately 660,000 clones; approximately 90% are singletons. The same data also went into a second study, on human thymus T cells.

Sample: thymocytes. The sequence derives from a boy in the first two years of life with a congenital heart defect.

DNA for the CDR3: TGCGCCAGCAGCCATTCCACGGGGAACACTGAAGCTTTCTTT. Translation gives CASSHSTGNTEAFF. The chain carries TRBV4-1 and TRBJ1-1; D call uncertain. V lost 3 bases and J lost 1, with 9 bases in between. Germline V gives CDR1 MGHRA, CDR2 YSYEKL. CDR3 length equals 14 residues.